This T cell receptor beta chain was sequenced during a study of blood T cells in healthy people across ages (dated by TCRdb to the mid-2010s). About the study as a whole: In model experiments, template switching captured roughly one uniquely barcoded TCR beta cDNA molecule for every two T cells. Age-related changes in TCR beta repertoire diversity were measured in the study by deep sequencing normalized with unique cDNA molecular identifiers. Four age groups were formed from the donors: young (average 16 years), middle-aged (approximately 42), aged (roughly 56) and long-lived (approximately 80). For two donors (one aged 18 to 30 and one aged 80 or older), the study analyzed two additional independent replicas of 1 million unique cDNA reads from the same blood draw.

The donors were under 40 Caucasian individuals from Russia, aged about 6 to 95 years, who were systemically healthy. Each donor gave 8.5 to 10 milliliters of peripheral blood, collected into EDTA-treated Vacutainer tubes. Ficoll-Paque density-gradient centrifugation was used to isolate PBMCs, with at least 7 million per sample. Total RNA was extracted from PBMCs with Trizol reagent, with at least 6 micrograms obtained per sample. For every donor, flow cytometry on a PBMC aliquot measured the percentage of naive CD45RAhigh/CD27high T cells. The CDR3 runs 15 residues from the cysteine to the phenylalanine. Solely the CDR3 DNA is kept, with 45 bases framed from the first base. CDR1 and CDR2, looked up from the germline V gene (reference sequence), are DFQATT and SNEGSKA. Libraries were made using 5' RACE. Sequencing used an Illumina HiSeq 2500. A second PCR of roughly 7 to 11 cycles was performed with a sample-barcoded 5' primer and a J-beta primer mix. A unique molecular identifier was introduced onto each TCR beta cDNA molecule by a template-switch 5' adaptor carrying 12 random nucleotides. Each sample yielded at least 2.5 million CDR3-containing paired-end reads. All of the RNA was converted into first-strand cDNA using the Mint cDNA synthesis kit, with a TRBC-specific oligonucleotide serving as the primer. Following uracil-DNA glycosylase treatment, a first 18-cycle PCR with universal primers M1SS and BC2_uni_R was performed on all cDNA. The original pipeline was this. For normalization, 1 million high-quality reads, each with a distinct molecular identifier, were randomly selected from each sample. Instead of being binned into consensus sequences, reads that shared molecular identifiers were thrown out. MiTCR, set to a Q25 quality threshold and the strictest error-elimination algorithm, was used for CDR3 identification, clonotype clustering and error correction. A nonparametric unseen species model with Euler transformation was used to estimate a lower bound on total TCR beta diversity. The public sequencing data were trimmed at Q25 with fastp and processed into clonotypes with MiXCR by TCRdb, which kept only in-frame beta chains. Each record represents a unique CDR3 protein, reported with the most common genes and DNA among its rows. Clone size and V and J calls follow TCRdb, not the original study. Recorded for this sample are hundreds of thousands of distinct CDR3 sequences; nearly 25% of them occurred a single time. The ten largest clones add up to around 10% of the sample.

This clonotype showed up many times. The antigen it recognizes is unknown. Nothing much larger sits one base from this clone, and base qualities are not available. General conclusions and limits of the study: Estimates of total diversity based on one million sequenced T cells were regarded as lower bounds and as underestimates. Observed TCR beta diversity per million T cells fell roughly linearly with age, and a significant reduction was already apparent by age around 36. Compared with the aged group, the long-lived group had more naive CD4+ T cells, fewer expanded clones and increased TCR diversity, suggesting age selection. The CMV infection status of donors was not known, potentially confounding age-related changes in expanded clonotypes. The percentage of naive T cells measured by flow cytometry correlated strongly with observed TCR beta diversity. Bulk unsorted PBMC profiling prevented conclusive comparison of naive and antigen-experienced compartments.

These same records also appear under a second study, on T cells of mothers and their children. As the second publication notes: Nine systemically healthy Caucasian individuals served as donors, namely three mothers together with their six children. cDNA synthesis consumed the entire amount of extracted RNA, loaded at around 1.5 ug RNA in each 15 ul reaction. In the second PCR, the M1S primer introduced both the sample barcodes and 2-4 random nucleotides. Each mother yielded over 8 million TCR beta CDR3 reads and each child about 3 million reads. TCR recombination output is similarly shaped by thymic selection in related and unrelated pairs, with a minor effect exerted by inherited differences. Normalized repertoire overlap was always found to be slightly, but never significantly, higher in related mother-child pairs than in unrelated mother-child pairs. No persistent microchimeric T cell clones were detected, at a sensitivity of 90 to 100 clones per million clonotypes. In the study, deep NGS was used to compare the TCR beta repertoires of mothers and children, and features distinguishing related mother-child pairs from unrelated individuals were sought. The mean age was roughly 36 +/- 4 years for the mothers and approximately 11 +/- 4 years for the children. After adapter ligation with NEBNext reagents, the libraries were sequenced on Illumina HiSeq 2000 with 100+100 nt paired-end reads. To avoid cross-contamination, the mother libraries and the child libraries were prepared a month apart and sequenced in separate runs. For each donor, somewhere between roughly 450,000 and 2,100,000 distinct TCR beta clonotypes were identified. Naive TCR beta clonotypes were estimated from low-frequency clonotypes matched to each donor's FACS-determined naive share, without sorting.

This chain is built from TRBV20-1 and TRBJ2-5, and 8 junction bases match TRBD1. Near its end, the DNA agrees better with TRBJ2-7, so the J call may be wrong. Material: blood. The clonotype comes from a boy aged 5-17 years in good health. The nucleotides are TGCAGTGCCAGAAATATGACAGGGGCCTCCTACGAGCAGTACTTC. It encodes CSARNMTGASYEQYF.